Listed below are T cell receptor beta chains from one sample, sequenced in a study of blood T cell repertoires in COVID-19. The data were produced by immunoSEQ multiplex PCR, yet TCRdb's version contains in-frame clones alone and is incomplete. The repertoire holds approximately 70,000 clones, with 86% as singletons. Specimen: peripheral blood. Receptor source: a woman aged 55-69 years with acute or convalescent COVID-19. Both conserved end residues are trimmed from each CDR3.

v_gene: TRBV19
j_gene: TRBJ2-5
CDR3aa: ASTGRGGETQY

v_gene: TRBV5-1
j_gene: TRBJ1-2
CDR3aa: ASSLGGNYGYT

v_gene: TRBV27
j_gene: TRBJ1-2
CDR3aa: ASGRERTYGYT

v_gene: TRBV9
j_gene: TRBJ2-2
CDR3aa: ASSRTNRAAGELF

v_gene: TRBV5-1
j_gene: TRBJ2-2
CDR3aa: ASSLEGQGTGELF

v_gene: TRBV11-1
j_gene: TRBJ1-2
CDR3aa: ASSLNRDTGAYGYT

v_gene: TRBV3-1/TRBV3-2
j_gene: TRBJ1-5
CDR3aa: ASSQDVNQPQH

v_gene: TRBV3-1/TRBV3-2
j_gene: TRBJ2-2
CDR3aa: ASSPLAGGAGELF

v_gene: TRBV2
j_gene: TRBJ2-7
CDR3aa: ASRGAKGQTYEQY

v_gene: TRBV12-5
j_gene: TRBJ2-2
CDR3aa: ASGLGGGANTGELF

v_gene: TRBV6-1
j_gene: TRBJ2-1
CDR3aa: ASSEPGVSYNEQF

v_gene: TRBV27
j_gene: TRBJ1-2
CDR3aa: ASSTAPLNYGYT

v_gene: TRBV28
j_gene: TRBJ1-4
CDR3aa: ASKGTANEKLF

v_gene: TRBV27
j_gene: TRBJ2-7
CDR3aa: ASSLSTSGNREQY

v_gene: TRBV18
j_gene: TRBJ1-1
CDR3aa: ASSPPRTGGNTEAF

v_gene: TRBV19
j_gene: TRBJ1-1
CDR3aa: ASSSGQSNTEAF

v_gene: TRBV13
j_gene: TRBJ2-6
CDR3aa: ASSLGQGAPGGANVLT

v_gene: TRBV2
j_gene: TRBJ2-2
CDR3aa: ASSEKRTRSGELF

v_gene: TRBV4-1
j_gene: TRBJ2-7
CDR3aa: ASSQDPLTGYEQY

v_gene: TRBV5-4
j_gene: TRBJ2-7
CDR3aa: ASSPGSSYEQY

v_gene: TRBV6-5
j_gene: TRBJ2-1
CDR3aa: ASSLLSGSYNEQF

v_gene: TRBV5-4
j_gene: TRBJ2-7
CDR3aa: ASSSGQGGEQY

v_gene: TRBV11-2
j_gene: TRBJ1-1
CDR3aa: ASSLTVNTEAF

v_gene: TRBV30
j_gene: TRBJ2-5
CDR3aa: AWSAHRGRRETQY

v_gene: TRBV11-3
j_gene: TRBJ2-3
CDR3aa: ASGRTGGSDTQY

v_gene: TRBV20-1
j_gene: TRBJ2-3
CDR3aa: SASPDSFHTDTQY

v_gene: TRBV9
j_gene: TRBJ2-7
CDR3aa: ASSVSSGGAYEQY

v_gene: TRBV7-9
j_gene: TRBJ1-2
CDR3aa: ASSLLGSYGYT

v_gene: TRBV2
j_gene: TRBJ2-1
CDR3aa: ASTPGASGGPRAYNEQF

v_gene: TRBV7-9
j_gene: TRBJ2-5
CDR3aa: ASSLESRGGTQY

v_gene: TRBV7-3
j_gene: TRBJ2-2
CDR3aa: ASSSEPTGAGGELF

v_gene: TRBV5-6
j_gene: TRBJ2-2
CDR3aa: ASRISSDSNTGELF

v_gene: TRBV30
j_gene: TRBJ1-6
CDR3aa: AWSPLPHPGQSNSPLH

v_gene: TRBV29-1
j_gene: TRBJ1-1
CDR3aa: SVRQNLNTEAF

v_gene: TRBV27
j_gene: TRBJ2-1
CDR3aa: ASRRSGGVYNEQF